This TCR beta chain is from a study of early T cells in non-severe SARS-CoV-2 infection. Study-wide background: Sequencing of unsorted whole blood was done on bulk RNA, leaving chains unpaired.

This clonotype was found many times. TCRdb re-analysed the 5' RACE reads in MiXCR, keeping a single row per CDR3 protein. Counted here are tens of thousands of distinct CDR3 sequences, 5% to 5.5% occurring once; the ten biggest clones make up about 5.5%. The CDR3 length is 11 residues. Deletions cut 1 base from V and 4 bases from J, with 2 bases between. The source material was whole blood, sampled at baseline. The J gene is TRBJ2-7, the V gene TRBV12-3 or TRBV12-4, with no clear D. The TCR originated in an adult who was a healthcare worker with PCR-confirmed SARS-CoV-2 infection or an uninfected control (not recorded which). The CDR3 DNA sequence: TGTGCCAGCAGTTTAGGATACGAGCAGTACTTC. Translated, it gives CASSLGYEQYF.